The subject of this entry is one T cell receptor beta chain. Its matching antigen is unknown. In the PCR, 60 Vbeta and 13 Jbeta primers were used. The method was immunoSEQ multiplex PCR; TCRdb's version includes in-frame clones alone and lacks a portion of them. The sample carries 130,000 to 150,000 clones, approximately 80% recorded once. This record comes from a study of cytomegalovirus exposure and HLA in healthy donors. V gave up 2 bases and J gave up 1 base, with 8 bases separating them. Germline values: CDR1 GTSNPN, CDR2 SVGIG (reference sequence). CDR3 length: 13 residues. Study conclusions and caveats: As confirmed in vitro, three CMV-associated chains were specific for CMV antigens. Researchers catalogued approximately 170 TCR beta chains as cytomegalovirus-associated. Rarity marked most TCR sequences, yet some public TCRs occurred in many donors. By HLA locus, TCR association rates varied in a later analysis, with DRB1 showing the most and HLA-C the fewest.

The sequence derives from a man aged 35-49 years in good health and CMV-seropositive. The sequenced material came from PBMCs. The V call is TRBV30, the J call TRBJ1-1; a possible D gene is TRBD1 (6 bases). CDR3 nucleotides: TGTGCCTGGAGTCGGGGGGCGAACACTGAAGCTTTCTTT. It is translated as CAWSRGANTEAFF.